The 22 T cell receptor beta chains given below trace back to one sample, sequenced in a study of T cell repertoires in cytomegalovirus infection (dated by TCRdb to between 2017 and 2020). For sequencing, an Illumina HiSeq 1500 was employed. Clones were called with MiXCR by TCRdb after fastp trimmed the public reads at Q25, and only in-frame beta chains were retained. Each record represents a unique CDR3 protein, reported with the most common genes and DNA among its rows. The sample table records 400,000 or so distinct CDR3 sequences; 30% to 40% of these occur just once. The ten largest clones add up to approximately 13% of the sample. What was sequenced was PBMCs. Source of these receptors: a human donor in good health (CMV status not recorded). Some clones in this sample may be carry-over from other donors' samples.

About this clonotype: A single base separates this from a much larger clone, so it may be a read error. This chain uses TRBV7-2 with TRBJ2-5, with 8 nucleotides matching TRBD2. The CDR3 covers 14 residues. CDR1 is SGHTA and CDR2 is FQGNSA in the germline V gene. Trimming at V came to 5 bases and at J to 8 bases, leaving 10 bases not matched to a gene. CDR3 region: CASSRRGGRDTQYF. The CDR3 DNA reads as TGTGCCAGCAGCCGCCGGGGGGGCCGGGACACCCAGTACTTC.

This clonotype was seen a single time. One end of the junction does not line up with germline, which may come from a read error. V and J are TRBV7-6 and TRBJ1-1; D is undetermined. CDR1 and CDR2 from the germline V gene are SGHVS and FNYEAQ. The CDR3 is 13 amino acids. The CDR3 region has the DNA TGTGCCAGCAGCTCAACTATCATGACTGAAGATTTCTTT. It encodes CASSSTIMTEDFF.

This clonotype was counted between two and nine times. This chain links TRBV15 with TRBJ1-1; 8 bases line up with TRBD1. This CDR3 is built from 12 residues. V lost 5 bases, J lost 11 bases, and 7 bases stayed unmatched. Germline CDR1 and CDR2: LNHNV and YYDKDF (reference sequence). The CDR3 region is CATSEDRGKAFF. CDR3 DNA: TGTGCCACCAGCGAAGACAGGGGCAAGGCTTTCTTT.

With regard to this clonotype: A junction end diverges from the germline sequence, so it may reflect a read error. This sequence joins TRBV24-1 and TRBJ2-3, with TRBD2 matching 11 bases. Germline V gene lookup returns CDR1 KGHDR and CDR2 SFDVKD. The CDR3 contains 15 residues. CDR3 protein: CATSALAGGADTPYF. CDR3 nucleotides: TGTGCCACCAGTGCCCTAGCGGGGGGCGCAGATACGCCGTATTTT.

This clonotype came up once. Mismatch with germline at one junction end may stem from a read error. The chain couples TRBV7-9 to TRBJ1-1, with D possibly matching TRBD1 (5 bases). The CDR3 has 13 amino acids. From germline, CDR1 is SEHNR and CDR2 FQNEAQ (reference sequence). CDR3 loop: CASSLVSDTESFF. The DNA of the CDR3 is TGTGCCAGCAGCTTAGTATCGGACACTGAATCTTTCTTT.

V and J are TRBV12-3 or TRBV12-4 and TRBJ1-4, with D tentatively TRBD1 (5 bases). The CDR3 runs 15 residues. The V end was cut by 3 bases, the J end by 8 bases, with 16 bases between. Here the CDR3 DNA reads TGTGCCAGCAGTTTTTTTTCGGGACGGACCGAAAAACTGTTTTTT. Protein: CASSFFSGRTEKLFF.

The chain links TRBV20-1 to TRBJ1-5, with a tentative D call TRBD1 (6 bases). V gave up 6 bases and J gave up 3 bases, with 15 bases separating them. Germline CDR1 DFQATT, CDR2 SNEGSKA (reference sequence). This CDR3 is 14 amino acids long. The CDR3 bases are TGCAGTGCCCCGGACAGTGGGGACAATCAGCCCCAGCATTTT. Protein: CSAPDSGDNQPQHF.

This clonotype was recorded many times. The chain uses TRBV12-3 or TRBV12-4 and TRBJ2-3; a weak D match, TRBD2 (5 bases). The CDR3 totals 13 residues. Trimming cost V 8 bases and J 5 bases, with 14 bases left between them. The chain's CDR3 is CASGTLAVDTQYF. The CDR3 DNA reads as TGTGCCAGCGGAACCCTAGCTGTAGATACGCAGTATTTT.

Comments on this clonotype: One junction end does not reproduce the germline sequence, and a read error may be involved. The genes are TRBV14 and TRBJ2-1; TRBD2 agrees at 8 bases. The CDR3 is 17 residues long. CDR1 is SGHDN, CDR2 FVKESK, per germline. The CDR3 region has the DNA TGTGCCAGCAGCCCTACCTTCGGGCTAGCGGGCCCCAATGAGAAGTTCTTC. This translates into CASSPTFGLAGPNEKFF.

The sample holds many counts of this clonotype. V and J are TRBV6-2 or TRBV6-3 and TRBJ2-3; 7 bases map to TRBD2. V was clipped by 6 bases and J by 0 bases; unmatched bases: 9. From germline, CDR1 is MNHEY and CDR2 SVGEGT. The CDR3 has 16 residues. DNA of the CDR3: TGTGCCAGCAGACCCCACTATAGCGGGAGCACAGATACGCAGTATTTT. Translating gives CASRPHYSGSTDTQYF.

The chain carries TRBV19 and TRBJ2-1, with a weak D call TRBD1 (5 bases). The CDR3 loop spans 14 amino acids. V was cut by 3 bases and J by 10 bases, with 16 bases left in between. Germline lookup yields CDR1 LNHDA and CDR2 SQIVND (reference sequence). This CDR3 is CASSISQGWKEQFF. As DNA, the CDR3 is TGTGCCAGTAGTATTTCGCAGGGATGGAAGGAGCAGTTCTTC. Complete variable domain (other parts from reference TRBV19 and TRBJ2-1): DGGITQSPKYLFRKEGQNVTLSCEQNLNHDAMYWYRQDPGQGLRLIYYSQIVNDFQKGDIAEGYSVSREKKESFPLTVTSAQKNPTAFYLCASSISQGWKEQFFGPGTRLTVL.

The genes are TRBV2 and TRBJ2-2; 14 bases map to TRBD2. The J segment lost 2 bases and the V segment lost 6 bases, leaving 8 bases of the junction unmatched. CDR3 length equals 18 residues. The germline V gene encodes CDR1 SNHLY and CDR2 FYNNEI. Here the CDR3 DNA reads TGTGCCAGCAGCCTCTCCGGACTAGCGGGGGGTAACACCGGGGAGCTGTTTTTT. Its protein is CASSLSGLAGGNTGELFF.

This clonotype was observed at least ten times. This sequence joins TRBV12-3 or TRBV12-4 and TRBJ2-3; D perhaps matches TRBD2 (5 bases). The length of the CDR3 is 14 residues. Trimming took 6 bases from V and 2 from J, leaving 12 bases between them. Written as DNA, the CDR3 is TGTGCCAGCAGCCCAAGCGGATCCACAGATACGCAGTATTTT. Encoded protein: CASSPSGSTDTQYF.

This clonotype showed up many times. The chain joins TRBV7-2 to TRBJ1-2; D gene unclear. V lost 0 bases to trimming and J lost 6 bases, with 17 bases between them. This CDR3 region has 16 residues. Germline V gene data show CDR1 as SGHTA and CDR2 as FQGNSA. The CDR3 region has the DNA TGTGCCAGCAGCTTAGCCCGACGGGATCGCCGGGATGGCTACACCTTC. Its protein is CASSLARRDRRDGYTF.

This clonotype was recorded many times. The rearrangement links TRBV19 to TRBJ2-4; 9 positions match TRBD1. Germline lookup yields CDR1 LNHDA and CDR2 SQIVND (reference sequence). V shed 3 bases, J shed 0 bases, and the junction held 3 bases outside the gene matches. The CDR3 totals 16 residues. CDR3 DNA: TGTGCCAGTAGTATGTGGACAGGGGAAGCCAAAAACATTCAGTACTTC. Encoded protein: CASSMWTGEAKNIQYF. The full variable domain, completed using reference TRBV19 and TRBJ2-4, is DGGITQSPKYLFRKEGQNVTLSCEQNLNHDAMYWYRQDPGQGLRLIYYSQIVNDFQKGDIAEGYSVSREKKESFPLTVTSAQKNPTAFYLCASSMWTGEAKNIQYFGAGTRLSVL.

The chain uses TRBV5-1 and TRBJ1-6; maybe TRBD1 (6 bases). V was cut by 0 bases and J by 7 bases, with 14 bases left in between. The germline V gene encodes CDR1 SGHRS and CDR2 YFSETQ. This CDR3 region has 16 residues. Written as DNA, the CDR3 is TGCGCCAGCAGCTTGGAAGGTCTTCAGGGGAATTCACCCCTCCACTTT. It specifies CASSLEGLQGNSPLHF.

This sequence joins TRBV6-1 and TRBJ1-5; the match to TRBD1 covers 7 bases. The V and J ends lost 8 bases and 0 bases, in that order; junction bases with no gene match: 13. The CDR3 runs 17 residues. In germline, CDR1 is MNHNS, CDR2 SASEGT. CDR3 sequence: CASGSTGQPNSNQPQHF. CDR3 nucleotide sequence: TGTGCCAGCGGATCAACGGGACAGCCAAATAGCAATCAGCCCCAGCATTTT.

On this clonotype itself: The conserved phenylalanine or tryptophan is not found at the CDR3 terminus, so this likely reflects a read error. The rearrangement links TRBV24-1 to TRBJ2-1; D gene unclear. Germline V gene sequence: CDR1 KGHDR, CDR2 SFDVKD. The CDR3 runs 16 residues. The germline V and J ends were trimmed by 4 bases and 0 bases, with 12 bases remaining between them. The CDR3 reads CATSDLTDSSYNEQFL. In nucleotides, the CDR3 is TGTGCCACCAGTGACCTGACGGATAGCTCCTACAATGAGCAGTTCTTA.

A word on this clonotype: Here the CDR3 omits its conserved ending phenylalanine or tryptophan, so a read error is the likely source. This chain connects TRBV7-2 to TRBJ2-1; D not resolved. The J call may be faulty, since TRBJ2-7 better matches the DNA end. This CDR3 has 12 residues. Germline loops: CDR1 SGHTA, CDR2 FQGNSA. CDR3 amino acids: CASTYSGKEQYL. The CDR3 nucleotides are TGTGCCAGCACCTATAGTGGCAAGGAGCAGTACCTC.

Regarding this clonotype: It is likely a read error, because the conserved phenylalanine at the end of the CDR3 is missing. The CDR3 protein is CASRSYRVEGPYGYTL. In nucleotides, the CDR3 is TGTGCCAGCCGCTCGTACAGGGTCGAGGGTCCCTATGGCTACACCTTA. J is TRBJ1-2 and V is TRBV7-8, with a weak D call TRBD1 (6 bases). V shed 8 bases and J shed 4 bases, with 23 bases lying between them. The CDR3 length is 16 residues. Germline lookup yields CDR1 SGHVS and CDR2 FQNEAQ.

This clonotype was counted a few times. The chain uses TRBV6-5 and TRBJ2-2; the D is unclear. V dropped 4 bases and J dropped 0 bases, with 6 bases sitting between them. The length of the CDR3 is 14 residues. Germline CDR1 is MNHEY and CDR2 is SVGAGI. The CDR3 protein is CASSWQANTGELFF. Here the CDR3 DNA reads TGTGCCAGCAGTTGGCAGGCGAACACCGGGGAGCTGTTTTTT.

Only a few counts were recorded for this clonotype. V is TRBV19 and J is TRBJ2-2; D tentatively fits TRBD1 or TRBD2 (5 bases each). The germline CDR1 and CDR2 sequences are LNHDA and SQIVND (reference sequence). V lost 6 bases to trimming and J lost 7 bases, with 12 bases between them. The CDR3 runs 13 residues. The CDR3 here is CASSSGPVGELFF. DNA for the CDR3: TGTGCCAGTAGCTCGGGGCCGGTCGGGGAGCTGTTTTTT. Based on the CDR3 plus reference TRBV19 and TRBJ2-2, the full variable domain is DGGITQSPKYLFRKEGQNVTLSCEQNLNHDAMYWYRQDPGQGLRLIYYSQIVNDFQKGDIAEGYSVSREKKESFPLTVTSAQKNPTAFYLCASSSGPVGELFFGEGSRLTVL.